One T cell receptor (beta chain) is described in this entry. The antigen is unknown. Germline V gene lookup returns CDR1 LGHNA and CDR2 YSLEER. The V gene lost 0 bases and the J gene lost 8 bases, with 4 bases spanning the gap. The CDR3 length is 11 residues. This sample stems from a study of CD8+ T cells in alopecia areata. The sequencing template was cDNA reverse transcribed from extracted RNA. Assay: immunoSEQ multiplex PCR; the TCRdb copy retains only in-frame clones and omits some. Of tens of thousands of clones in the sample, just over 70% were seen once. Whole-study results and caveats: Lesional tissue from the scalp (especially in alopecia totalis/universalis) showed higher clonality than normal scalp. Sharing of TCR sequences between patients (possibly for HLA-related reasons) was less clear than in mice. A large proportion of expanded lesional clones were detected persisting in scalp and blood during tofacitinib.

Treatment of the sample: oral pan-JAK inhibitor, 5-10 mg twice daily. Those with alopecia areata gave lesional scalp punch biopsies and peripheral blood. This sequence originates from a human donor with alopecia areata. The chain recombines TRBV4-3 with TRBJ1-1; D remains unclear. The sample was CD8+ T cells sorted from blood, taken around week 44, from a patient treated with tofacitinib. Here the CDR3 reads CASSQDREAFF. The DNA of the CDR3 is TGCGCCAGCAGCCAAGACCGGGAAGCTTTCTTT.